These T cell receptor beta chains were read from a single sample in a study of regulatory T cells in long-lasting Graves disease. MiXCR, run by TCRdb on the multiplex PCR reads, gives a single entry per CDR3 protein. Of about 350,000 distinct CDR3 sequences listed, 16% are singletons. The sample was also reused in another study, on T cells in Graves' hyperthyroidism and ophthalmopathy.

The sample consisted of peripheral blood mononuclear cells (PBMCs), taken at new diagnosis, from a patient treated with antithyroid drugs. These receptor sequences come from a man aged 35 to 55 with Graves disease. The CDR3 runs from the conserved cysteine through the conserved F or W. The D gene is left open where the match is weak. Not all rows give a size; the values are once, few, many and, for expanded clones, a class.

clone_size j_call d_call v_call cdr3_aa cdr3_nt
many TRBJ2-3 . TRBV7-9 CASSFAGPTDTQYF TGTGCCAGCAGCTTTGCGGGGCCCACAGATACGCAGTATTTT
. TRBJ2-1 TRBD2 TRBV20-1 CSARWASGGARSYNEQFF TGCAGTGCTAGATGGGCTAGCGGGGGGGCCCGCTCCTACAATGAGCAGTTCTTC
many TRBJ1-4 TRBD1 TRBV20-1 CSAPRRTGLGANEKLFF TGCAGTGCCCCAAGACGGACAGGGCTGGGAGCTAATGAAAAACTGTTTTTT
. TRBJ2-2 . TRBV7-2 CASSSYYLTGELFF TGTGCCAGCAGCTCCTACTATCTCACCGGGGAGCTGTTTTTT
. TRBJ2-7 TRBD1 TRBV15 CATSSPGQGSTYEQYF TGTGCCACCAGCAGCCCCGGACAGGGAAGCACCTACGAGCAGTACTTC
many TRBJ2-1 TRBD2 TRBV30 CAWSVRGVDEQFF TGTGCCTGGAGTGTACGGGGGGTGGATGAGCAGTTCTTC
many TRBJ2-7 . TRBV12-3/TRBV12-4 CASSPQEYEQYF TGTGCCAGCAGTCCACAGGAATACGAGCAGTACTTC
many TRBJ2-3 TRBD2 TRBV12-3/TRBV12-4 CASSRLEAGGTDTQYF TGTGCCAGCAGTCGGCTTGAAGCGGGGGGCACAGATACGCAGTATTTT
many TRBJ2-5 . TRBV30 CAWGTGIGTQYF TGTGCCTGGGGAACAGGGATAGGGACCCAGTACTTC
. TRBJ2-1 . TRBV28 CASRGLPPYNEQFF TGTGCCAGCAGAGGACTACCCCCCTACAATGAGCAGTTCTTC
many TRBJ1-5 . TRBV20-1 CSASHGSNQPQHF TGCAGTGCTAGTCACGGTAGCAATCAGCCCCAGCATTTT
. TRBJ2-5 . TRBV25-1 CASSEWAERETQYF TGTGCCAGCAGTGAATGGGCAGAAAGGGAGACCCAGTACTTC
many TRBJ2-7 TRBD1 TRBV11-2 CASSLGRGPEQYF TGTGCCAGCAGCTTAGGCAGGGGGCCCGAGCAGTACTTC
many TRBJ2-1 TRBD2 TRBV7-3 CASSFGRGNEQFF TGTGCCAGCAGCTTTGGGAGGGGCAATGAGCAGTTCTTC
few TRBJ2-1 . TRBV4-1 CASISEAGVYNEQFF TGCGCCAGCATCAGCGAAGCAGGAGTATACAATGAGCAGTTCTTC
many TRBJ2-5 . TRBV11-2 CASSLKETQYF TGTGCCAGCAGCCTCAAAGAGACCCAGTACTTC
. TRBJ1-2 . TRBV29-1 CSVGTHGYTF TGCAGCGTTGGGACTCATGGCTACACCTTC
many TRBJ1-1 . TRBV11-1 CASSRDQGMNTEAFF TGTGCCAGCAGCCGAGACCAGGGGATGAACACTGAAGCTTTCTTT
many TRBJ2-5 . TRBV5-1 CASSLVGDPGTQYF TGCGCCAGCAGCTTGGTCGGCGATCCGGGGACCCAGTACTTC
many TRBJ2-7 TRBD1 TRBV6-1 CASSLTGDTSYEQYF TGTGCCAGCAGTCTAACAGGGGATACTTCCTACGAGCAGTACTTC
. TRBJ1-5 TRBD1 TRBV6-2/TRBV6-3 CASSRQGSYQPQHF TGTGCCAGCAGCCGACAGGGGTCTTATCAGCCCCAGCATTTT
many TRBJ1-2 . TRBV18 CASSPPGRNYGYTF TGTGCCAGCTCACCACCAGGGAGGAACTATGGCTACACCTTC
. TRBJ1-2 . TRBV2 CASSEASSYTF TGTGCCAGCAGTGAAGCCTCATCTTACACCTTC
. TRBJ1-4 TRBD1 TRBV19 CATGQGTNEKLFF TGTGCCACCGGACAGGGAACTAATGAAAAACTGTTTTTT
many TRBJ1-2 TRBD1 TRBV4-2 CASSRDRGSGYGYTF TGTGCCAGCAGCCGAGACAGGGGTTCAGGCTATGGCTACACCTTC
many TRBJ2-5 . TRBV7-2 CASSPGSGAGQETQYF TGTGCCAGCAGCCCCGGCTCAGGAGCGGGCCAAGAGACCCAGTACTTC
many TRBJ2-3 . TRBV2 CASRKDTDTQYF TGTGCCAGCAGGAAAGACACAGATACGCAGTATTTT
. TRBJ2-5 . TRBV11-2 CASSPGRRTLQETQYF TGTGCCAGCAGCCCAGGCCGGAGAACATTGCAAGAGACCCAGTACTTC
many TRBJ1-5 . TRBV27 CASSSPRDRSSNQPQHF TGTGCCAGCAGTTCACCTAGGGACCGATCTAGCAATCAGCCCCAGCATTTT